What follows are 27 T cell receptor beta chains derived from one specimen sequenced in a study of cytomegalovirus exposure and HLA in healthy donors. Using immunoSEQ multiplex PCR, the repertoire was profiled, and TCRdb retains in-frame clones only, with some absent. Seen here are approximately 88,000 clones, approximately 81% observed once, and the top ten hold 9% to 13%. The sample comprised PBMCs. These receptors were collected from a woman between 18 and 30 years old in good health and CMV-seropositive.

This sequence joins TRBV5-5 and TRBJ2-3; D is possibly TRBD1 (6 bases). The CDR3 has 15 residues. Germline values: CDR1 SGHKS, CDR2 YYEKEE (reference sequence). V shed 4 bases and J shed 5 bases, with 17 bases lying between them. CDR3 in DNA: TGTGCCAGCAGCCCGGGTGTTGGGGGCCTAGATACGCAGTATTTT. Translation: CASSPGVGGLDTQYF.

The chain combines TRBV6-5 with TRBJ1-6; 7 nucleotides match TRBD1. The J segment lost 6 bases and the V segment lost 6 bases, leaving 8 bases of the junction unmatched. The CDR3 has 15 residues. CDR1 is MNHEY, CDR2 SVGAGI, per germline. CDR3 in amino acids: CASRIQDRPNSPLHF. DNA for the CDR3: TGTGCCAGCAGGATACAGGACAGGCCTAATTCACCCCTCCACTTT.

This clone was seen a single time. The rearrangement links TRBV29-1 to TRBJ1-2; D unclear. The CDR3 covers 15 residues. V was clipped by 5 bases and J by 4 bases, with 20 bases between them. Germline V CDR1 and CDR2: SQVTM, ANQGSEA. In nucleotides, the CDR3 is TGCAGCGTTTATAGCCGGGCCGGAGGAATCTATGGCTACACCTTC. It encodes CSVYSRAGGIYGYTF.

The chain joins TRBV15 to TRBJ1-2; D unresolved. Germline CDR1 is LNHNV and CDR2 is YYDKDF (reference sequence). Trimming took off 1 base at V and 2 bases at J, with 17 bases between the two ends. The CDR3 extends over 17 amino acids. The CDR3 DNA follows: TGTGCCACCAGCAGAGGTATGGGTCAGGCATCGAACTATGGCTACACCTTC. This sequence encodes CATSRGMGQASNYGYTF.

This chain joins TRBV7-2 and TRBJ1-2; D is possibly TRBD1 (5 bases). In germline, CDR1 is SGHTA, CDR2 FQGNSA. The CDR3 runs to 15 residues. V lost 5 bases to trimming and J lost 3 bases, with 16 bases between them. Here the CDR3 DNA reads TGTGCCAGCAGCCCAAGTCTCCCAGGGCACTATGGCTACACCTTC. Its translation is CASSPSLPGHYGYTF.

In this sample, this clone turned up once. CDR3 residues: CASSSPNQPQHF. The CDR3 DNA reads as TGTGCCAGCAGCTCCCCCAATCAGCCCCAGCATTTT. The rearrangement uses TRBV27 and TRBJ1-5; D is ambiguous. Germline loops: CDR1 MNHEY, CDR2 SMNVEV (reference sequence). With 6 bases removed from V and 3 bases from J, the gap between germline ends came to 6 bases. This CDR3 region has 12 residues.

The V and J genes are TRBV7-3 and TRBJ1-1; 10 bases map to TRBD1. The junction had 13 bases not matched to a gene; V was cut back by 8 bases and J by 7 bases. The CDR3 length is 15 residues. CDR1 is SGHTA, CDR2 FQGTGA, per germline. DNA of the CDR3: TGTGCCAGCTCAGCCGGGACAGGGGACTCGAGTGAAGCTTTCTTT. It is translated as CASSAGTGDSSEAFF.

This clone was counted a few times. The chain is built from TRBV6-1 and TRBJ1-2; no clear D. The germline gives CDR1 MNHNS, CDR2 SASEGT. V was shortened by 2 bases and J by 3 bases, with 13 bases between the two germline ends. This CDR3 spans 15 amino acids. CDR3 sequence (DNA): TGTGCCAGCAGTGAAAGGTGGAGTGAGGACTATGGCTACACCTTC. This encodes CASSERWSEDYGYTF.

The CDR3 is CASSLEGAYTEAFF. The CDR3 DNA reads TGCGCCAGCAGCTTGGAGGGGGCATACACTGAAGCTTTCTTT. The chain recombines TRBV5-1 with TRBJ1-1, with TRBD1 matching 7 bases. The CDR3 has 14 amino acids. The ends lost 0 bases at V and 3 bases at J; junction bases unmatched: 2. Germline loops: CDR1 SGHRS, CDR2 YFSETQ. The full variable domain, its missing parts supplied by reference TRBV5-1 and TRBJ1-1, is KAGVTQTPRYLIKTRGQQVTLSCSPISGHRSVSWYQQTPGQGLQFLFEYFSETQRNKGNFPGRFSGRQFSNSRSEMNVSTLELGDSALYLCASSLEGAYTEAFFGQGTRLTVV.

This chain links TRBV7-9 with TRBJ1-5; possible D gene TRBD1, 6 bases. V was pared by 5 bases and J by 4 bases, with 18 bases between. CDR1 is SEHNR, CDR2 FQNEAQ, per germline (reference sequence). The CDR3 contains 16 residues. The CDR3 loop is CASSLGEPRGNQPQHF. The DNA for the CDR3 is TGTGCCAGCAGCCTGGGGGAACCTAGGGGGAATCAGCCCCAGCATTTT.

The V call is TRBV11-3, the J call TRBJ2-2, with 12 bases fitting TRBD2. The CDR3 is 17 amino acids. J was trimmed by 4 bases and V by 4 bases; bases with no gene match: 7. Germline assignment: CDR1 SGHNT and CDR2 YENEEA. The CDR3 nucleotides are TGTGCCAGCAGCTCCTTCCTAGCGGGGGGGCTCACCGGGGAGCTGTTTTTT. As protein: CASSSFLAGGLTGELFF.

The chain has TRBV6-1 and TRBJ1-2, with TRBD1 as a possible D gene (5 bases). Germline loops: CDR1 MNHNS, CDR2 SASEGT. The CDR3 consists of 12 residues. V was shortened by 8 bases and J by 8 bases, with 15 bases between the two germline ends. The CDR3 DNA reads TGTGCCAGCTCACAGGACACGAGCGGCTACACCTTC. Its protein product is CASSQDTSGYTF.

V gene TRBV28 combines with J gene TRBJ1-1; TRBD1 agrees at 10 bases. The CDR3 spans 15 residues. Trimming removed 3 bases from V and 2 bases from J; junction bases left unmatched: 3. Germline CDR1 and CDR2: MDHEN and SYDVKM. CDR3 protein: CASSLDRGDNTEAFF. CDR3 bases: TGTGCCAGCAGTTTGGACAGGGGGGATAACACTGAAGCTTTCTTT.

This chain links TRBV18 with TRBJ2-3; D is uncertain. Trimming took off 3 bases at V and 2 bases at J, with 15 bases between the two ends. Germline lookup yields CDR1 KGHSH and CDR2 LQKENI. This CDR3 is 16 amino acids long. The CDR3 sequence is CASSPPAGQSTDTQYF. In DNA, the CDR3 is TGTGCCAGCTCACCCCCGGCAGGTCAATCCACAGATACGCAGTATTTT.

The table lists this clone with a few counts. V gene TRBV4-2 combines with J gene TRBJ2-2; D remains unclear. CDR3 size: 15 residues. Germline CDR1 and CDR2: LGHNA and YNFKEQ. Trimming stripped 4 bases from V and 0 bases from J, with 9 bases between. CDR3 DNA sequence: TGTGCCAGCAGCCCTGACTCTACGAACACCGGGGAGCTGTTTTTT. It encodes CASSPDSTNTGELFF.

The chain carries TRBV11-3 and TRBJ2-1; 9 bases line up with TRBD2. The CDR3 sequence is 15 residues long. From germline, CDR1 is SGHNT and CDR2 YENEEA. V lost 5 bases and J lost 0; bases outside the gene matches: 2. CDR3 bases: TGTGCCAGCAGCCTTAGCGGGAGCTCCTACAATGAGCAGTTCTTC. This codes for CASSLSGSSYNEQFF.

This clone was detected a few times. The chain employs TRBV5-1 and TRBJ1-6; tentatively, D is TRBD1 (6 bases). Germline V gene sequence: CDR1 SGHRS, CDR2 YFSETQ. V lost 2 bases, J lost 7 bases, and 16 bases lay in between. The length of the CDR3 is 16 residues. The CDR3 nucleotides read TGCGCCAGCAGCTTAGACTCAGGGGCCCAAAATTCACCCCTCCACTTT. Protein: CASSLDSGAQNSPLHF.

The J gene is TRBJ1-4, the V gene TRBV30; 9 bases match TRBD1. The V and J ends lost 4 bases and 5 bases, in that order; junction bases with no gene match: 5. The CDR3 length is 14 residues. The V gene's germline CDR1 is GTSNPN and CDR2 SVGIG (reference sequence). This CDR3 reads CAWTTTGGNEKLFF. The CDR3 coding sequence is TGTGCCTGGACCACGACAGGGGGGAATGAAAAACTGTTTTTT.

This CDR3 reads CASRLGVAGGPSTDTQYF. CDR3 coding DNA: TGTGCCAGCAGGTTAGGGGTAGCGGGGGGCCCGAGCACAGATACGCAGTATTTT. This chain connects TRBV5-6 to TRBJ2-3; 10 bases are a match to TRBD2. Germline lookup yields CDR1 SGHDT and CDR2 YYEEEE. Trimming cost V 5 bases and J 0 bases; bases outside gene matches: 12. The CDR3 is 18 amino acids. Supplemented by reference TRBV5-6 and TRBJ2-3, the full variable domain reads DAGVTQSPTHLIKTRGQQVTLRCSPKSGHDTVSWYQQALGQGPQFIFQYYEEEERQRGNFPDRFSGHQFPNYSSELNVNALLLGDSALYLCASRLGVAGGPSTDTQYFGPGTRLTVL.

The chain links TRBV7-3 to TRBJ1-1; D is uncertain. CDR1 is SGHTA, CDR2 FQGTGA, per germline. Trimming took off 5 bases at V and 3 bases at J, with 10 bases between the two ends. The CDR3 has 13 residues. The CDR3 coding sequence is TGTGCCAGCAGCCCAGGATCGGACACTGAAGCTTTCTTT. Its translation: CASSPGSDTEAFF.

This chain joins TRBV28 and TRBJ2-3, with D perhaps TRBD1 (5 bases). Trimming took 8 bases from V and 2 from J, leaving 14 bases between them. In germline, CDR1 is MDHEN, CDR2 SYDVKM. There are 14 residues in the CDR3. Written as DNA, the CDR3 is TGTGCCAGCGGGTGGGGCTCCACCACAGATACGCAGTATTTT. Its translation is CASGWGSTTDTQYF.

This clone occurred a few times. V usage is TRBV7-8 and J usage is TRBJ1-3, with D possibly being TRBD1 (6 bases). Per the germline V gene, CDR1 is SGHVS and CDR2 is FQNEAQ. Trimming left V 5 bases short and J 1 base short, with 15 bases between. The CDR3 length is 16 residues. The CDR3 sequence: CASSASETGSGNTIYF. In DNA, the CDR3 is TGTGCCAGCAGCGCAAGCGAGACAGGTTCTGGAAACACCATATATTTT.

The chain has TRBV5-1 and TRBJ1-4, with no clear D. The CDR3 sequence is 15 residues long. Trimming cost V 0 bases and J 4 bases, with 10 bases left between them. Germline CDR1 reads SGHRS; CDR2 reads YFSETQ. CDR3 in amino acids: CASSLAQAGNEKLFF. The CDR3 DNA follows: TGCGCCAGCAGCTTGGCCCAGGCCGGTAATGAAAAACTGTTTTTT.

A note on this clone: A much larger clone lies one base from this, so it may be a read error. The chain links TRBV6-1 to TRBJ2-3; D is uncertain. This CDR3 region has 19 residues. Germline assignment: CDR1 MNHNS and CDR2 SASEGT. V was shortened by 1 base and J by 0 bases, with 20 bases between the two germline ends. The CDR3 sequence is CASSEEGKEYYLSTDTQYF. The CDR3 DNA sequence: TGTGCCAGCAGTGAAGAAGGTAAAGAGTACTACCTTAGCACAGATACGCAGTATTTT.

The chain employs TRBV4-1 and TRBJ2-3, with D hard to call. This CDR3 is 17 amino acids long. Germline-derived CDR1 and CDR2 are MGHRA and YSYEKL. The germline V and J ends were trimmed by 5 bases and 3 bases, with 21 bases remaining between them. Here the CDR3 DNA reads TGCGCCAGCAGCTATCAATTTGTGGTAGAGAATACAGATACGCAGTATTTT. Translated, it gives CASSYQFVVENTDTQYF.

The CDR3 coding sequence is TGTGCCAGCATGGCAGGGTGGGACACTGAAGCTTTCTTT. Translated, it gives CASMAGWDTEAFF. This rearrangement joins TRBV6-5 to TRBJ1-1; TRBD1 might be the D (5 bases). This CDR3 has 13 residues. The germline V gene has CDR1 MNHEY and CDR2 SVGAGI. V shed 7 bases and J shed 3 bases, with 12 bases lying between them.

This clone showed up just a few times. This chain uses TRBV18 with TRBJ2-3; D not certain. Trimming left V 4 bases short and J 2 bases short, with 13 bases between. The germline V gene encodes CDR1 KGHSH and CDR2 LQKENI. The CDR3 runs to 15 residues. The CDR3 DNA is TGTGCCAGCTCACTGCTAGATCCACTCACAGATACGCAGTATTTT. Amino acid sequence: CASSLLDPLTDTQYF.